The 7 T cell receptor beta chains below were found in one sample sequenced in a study of human T cells and chemical hapten exposure. TCRdb re-derived calls from the RACE reads in MiXCR, one entry per CDR3 protein. The table lists around 350,000 distinct CDR3 sequences, about 5% of them singletons. Time point defined: pre-sensitization, week 0. Indicated treatment: therapeutic diphenylcyclopropenone sensitization with weekly scalp DPC. Here the sequenced sample was whole blood, taken in connection with sensitization to the hapten diphenylcyclopropenone (DPC). These TCRs come from a woman younger than 30 with alopecia areata. Some clones in this sample may be carry-over from other donors' samples.

Only a few counts were recorded for this clonotype. CDR3 residues: CASSARGRGNYGYTF. CDR3 coding DNA: TGTGCCAGCAGCGCGCGTGGACGGGGGAACTATGGCTACACCTTC. The rearrangement links TRBV5-5 to TRBJ1-2, with a possible D match to TRBD1 (5 bases). V lost 4 bases to trimming and J lost 2 bases, with 15 bases between them. This CDR3 is built from 15 residues. Germline values: CDR1 SGHKS, CDR2 YYEKEE (reference sequence).

This clonotype was seen many times. CDR3 residues: CASGRENYGYTF. In DNA, the CDR3 is TGTGCCAGCGGCAGGGAGAACTATGGCTACACCTTC. The chain links TRBV2 to TRBJ1-2, with TRBD1 as a possible D gene (5 bases). The CDR3 consists of 12 residues. V was clipped by 8 bases and J by 2 bases, with 9 bases between them. The germline CDR1 and CDR2 sequences are SNHLY and FYNNEI.

This clonotype came up a few times. The chain links TRBV5-1 to TRBJ1-1; D gene ambiguous. In germline, CDR1 is SGHRS, CDR2 YFSETQ. Trimming pared 1 base from V and 0 bases from J, leaving 10 bases between. This CDR3 is 15 amino acids long. CDR3 bases: TGCGCCAGCAGCTTGTTGGAACCGATGAACACTGAAGCTTTCTTT. Its translation is CASSLLEPMNTEAFF.

The rearrangement uses TRBV9 and TRBJ1-1; tentatively, D is TRBD1 (5 bases). Trimming stripped 4 bases from V and 3 bases from J, with 10 bases between. There are 13 residues in the CDR3. Per germline, CDR1 SGDLS and CDR2 YYNGEE. The CDR3 loop is CASSSREDTEAFF. The CDR3 DNA reads TGTGCCAGCAGCTCCAGGGAGGACACTGAAGCTTTCTTT.

This clonotype showed up many times. This chain links TRBV6-5 with TRBJ2-7; TRBD1 is a possible D gene (8 bases). V lost 3 bases and J lost 9, with 18 bases in between. Germline V gene lookup returns CDR1 MNHEY and CDR2 SVGAGI. This CDR3 comprises 14 residues. The CDR3 sequence is CASSYSGQGGLQYF. The DNA for the CDR3 is TGTGCCAGCAGTTATTCAGGACAGGGAGGGCTGCAGTACTTC.

This clonotype occurred many times. The genes are TRBV20-1 and TRBJ1-5, with TRBD1 matching 9 bases. Germline CDR1 reads DFQATT; CDR2 reads SNEGSKA (reference sequence). Unmatched junction bases numbered 8, after V lost 7 bases and J lost 7 bases. The CDR3 consists of 13 residues. CDR3 sequence (DNA): TGCAGTGTTTCACAGGGGGCAGAGCAGCCCCAGCATTTT. Its translation: CSVSQGAEQPQHF.

The sample holds many counts of this clonotype. V is TRBV6-5 and J is TRBJ1-1; D gene ambiguous. Germline loops: CDR1 MNHEY, CDR2 SVGAGI. The CDR3 sequence is 13 residues long. Trimming shortened V by 4 bases and J by 3 bases, and 9 bases separated the two germline ends. The CDR3 coding sequence is TGTGCCAGCAGTTTCGACGGTCACACTGAAGCTTTCTTT. It specifies CASSFDGHTEAFF.